This T cell receptor beta chain was recorded in a study of blood T cells in healthy people across ages. Study-wide results and limits: Any changes in expanded clonotypes were possibly confounded, as donor CMV status remained unknown.

Germline V gene lookup returns CDR1 LGHNA and CDR2 YNFKEQ. CDR3 length: 15 residues. A second about 6 to 11 cycle PCR used barcoded and J-beta primers. TCRdb fed the 5' RACE reads into MiXCR, producing one record per CDR3 protein. The repertoire includes fewer than 2,000,000 distinct CDR3 sequences, around 40% of them detected once, and roughly 24% sits in the top ten. Comment on this clonotype: As yet, its antigen is unknown. The junction departs from the called germline gene at one end, perhaps through a read error.

Specimen: blood. The chain joins TRBV4-2 to TRBJ1-6, with D possibly matching TRBD1 (5 bases). The clonotype comes from a human donor in good health. The CDR3 here is CASNQSTVYNSPLHF. The CDR3 bases are TGTGCCAGCAACCAATCGACAGTCTATAATTCACCCCTCCACTTT.